Shown below are 11 T cell receptor beta chains from a single sample sequenced in a study of OX40 agonist ivuxolimab in advanced cancers. TCRdb keeps only in-frame clones here, not all; method: immunoSEQ multiplex PCR. The sample includes tens of thousands of clones, 85% to 95% seen only once; the top ten take roughly an eighth. The sample was CD4+ or CD8+ T cells sorted from blood, taken in a trial of the OX40 agonist ivuxolimab. The source of these receptors is an adult with an advanced solid tumor such as melanoma, head and neck, liver or kidney cancer.

The chain couples TRBV23-1 to TRBJ1-5; D is uncertain. TRBV23-1 is sorted into the ORF group, with uncertain function. This CDR3 is 20 amino acids long. Trimming pared 0 bases from V and 0 bases from J, leaving 21 bases between. CDR3 loop: CASSQSSSRNPLYSNQPQHF. The CDR3 nucleotides read TGCGCCAGCAGTCAATCGTCGTCCAGAAACCCTCTCTATAGCAATCAGCCCCAGCATTTT.

This rearrangement joins TRBV5-8 to TRBJ2-7; 8 positions match TRBD1. The CDR3 extends over 15 amino acids. Germline loops: CDR1 SGHTS, CDR2 YDEGEE. After removal of 1 base from V and 0 bases from J, the junction contained 3 bases not matched to a gene. CDR3 DNA sequence: TGTGCCAGCAGCTTGACAGGGGGGAGCTCCTACGAGCAGTACTTC. Translated, it gives CASSLTGGSSYEQYF. Complete variable domain (other parts from reference TRBV5-8 and TRBJ2-7): EAGVTQSPTHLIKTRGQQATLRCSPISGHTSVYWYQQALGLGLQFLLWYDEGEERNRGNFPPRFSGRQFPNYSSELNVNALELEDSALYLCASSLTGGSSYEQYFGPGTRLTVT.

The chain links TRBV7-8 to TRBJ2-2, with unresolved D. The length of the CDR3 is 14 residues. Per germline, CDR1 SGHVS and CDR2 FQNEAQ. The V end lost 7 bases, the J end lost 1 base, and 10 bases lay between the germline ends. CDR3 in amino acids: CASNQPGNTGELFF. CDR3 DNA sequence: TGTGCCAGCAACCAACCCGGGAACACCGGGGAGCTGTTTTTT. Full variable domain (outside the CDR3, taken from reference TRBV7-8 and TRBJ2-2): GAGVSQSPRYKVAKRGQDVALRCDPISGHVSLFWYQQALGQGPEFLTYFQNEAQLDKSGLPSDRFFAERPEGSVSTLKIQRTQQEDSAVYLCASNQPGNTGELFFGEGSRLTVL.

CDR3 sequence: CASSSLDQGPPRLGGQFF. The CDR3 DNA reads TGTGCCAGCAGCTCCCTAGACCAGGGACCCCCAAGGTTAGGGGGGCAGTTCTTC. This chain joins TRBV11-2 and TRBJ2-1; tentative D call: TRBD1 (6 bases). V gave up 4 bases and J gave up 12 bases, with 31 bases separating them. There are 18 residues in the CDR3. CDR1 and CDR2 from the germline V gene are SGHAT and FQNNGV.

The chain combines TRBV7-8 with TRBJ1-2; weak D call: TRBD1 (6 bases). Trimming removed 5 bases at V and 1 base at J, with 11 bases between. Germline values: CDR1 SGHVS, CDR2 FQNEAQ. The CDR3 runs 14 residues. The CDR3 loop reads CASSPGTNNYGYTF. CDR3 DNA sequence: TGTGCCAGCAGCCCCGGGACAAATAACTATGGCTACACCTTC. Complete variable domain (other parts from reference TRBV7-8 and TRBJ1-2): GAGVSQSPRYKVAKRGQDVALRCDPISGHVSLFWYQQALGQGPEFLTYFQNEAQLDKSGLPSDRFFAERPEGSVSTLKIQRTQQEDSAVYLCASSPGTNNYGYTFGSGTRLTVV.

V is TRBV19 and J is TRBJ2-3; 7 bases are a match to TRBD2. Trimming at V came to 3 bases and at J to 5 bases, leaving 5 bases not matched to a gene. The CDR3 consists of 14 residues. From germline, CDR1 is LNHDA and CDR2 SQIVND (reference sequence). CDR3 DNA: TGTGCCAGTAGTATGGCGCGGGAGTTAGATACGCAGTATTTT. Translated, it gives CASSMARELDTQYF.

The chain has TRBV7-6 and TRBJ2-1, with 7 bases matching TRBD2. This CDR3 is built from 15 residues. Germline V CDR1 and CDR2: SGHVS, FNYEAQ. V lost 5 bases, J lost 9 bases, and 13 bases stayed unmatched. The chain's CDR3 is CASSQRGDGVGEQFF. The CDR3, as DNA: TGTGCCAGCAGCCAACGGGGGGACGGCGTTGGTGAGCAGTTCTTC. Supplemented by reference TRBV7-6 and TRBJ2-1, the full variable domain reads GAGVSQSPRYKVTKRGQDVALRCDPISGHVSLYWYRQALGQGPEFLTYFNYEAQQDKSGLPNDRFSAERPEGSISTLTIQRTEQRDSAMYRCASSQRGDGVGEQFFGPGTRLTVL.

This clone was recorded once. The chain employs TRBV19 and TRBJ2-1, with D unresolved. From germline, CDR1 is LNHDA and CDR2 SQIVND (reference sequence). The CDR3 loop spans 12 amino acids. Trimming cost V 3 bases and J 7 bases, with 7 bases left between them. The chain's CDR3 is CASSIPRNEQFF. CDR3 in DNA: TGTGCCAGTAGTATTCCCAGGAATGAGCAGTTCTTC.

J is TRBJ2-7 and V is TRBV19; D unclear. There are 13 residues in the CDR3. The ends were cut back, 11 bases at V and 3 bases at J, with 17 bases in the middle. The V gene's germline CDR1 is LNHDA and CDR2 SQIVND (reference sequence). CDR3 in amino acids: CAVGHTGYYEQYF. The CDR3 nucleotides are TGTGCCGTCGGGCATACGGGTTACTACGAGCAGTACTTC. The full variable domain, in which reference TRBV19 and TRBJ2-7 provide the parts outside the CDR3, is DGGITQSPKYLFRKEGQNVTLSCEQNLNHDAMYWYRQDPGQGLRLIYYSQIVNDFQKGDIAEGYSVSREKKESFPLTVTSAQKNPTAFYLCAVGHTGYYEQYFGPGTRLTVT.

The rearrangement links TRBV15 to TRBJ2-3, with a tentative D call TRBD1 (6 bases). From germline, CDR1 is LNHNV and CDR2 YYDKDF (reference sequence). Between the trimmed V and J ends, which lost 5 bases and 0 bases, there was a span of 12 bases. The CDR3 extends over 15 amino acids. The CDR3 here is CATSGGESSTDTQYF. The CDR3 nucleotides are TGTGCCACCAGCGGGGGCGAATCTAGCACAGATACGCAGTATTTT.

V is TRBV5-1 and J is TRBJ1-3; D is perhaps TRBD1 (5 bases). The CDR3 extends over 16 amino acids. Trimming removed 3 bases from V and 0 bases from J, with 13 bases in between. Germline-derived CDR1 and CDR2 are SGHRS and YFSETQ. CDR3 coding DNA: TGCGCCAGCAGCTGGACCGGGGCTTCCTCTGGAAACACCATATATTTT. The encoded protein is CASSWTGASSGNTIYF. The variable domain in full, with the rest retrieved from reference TRBV5-1 and TRBJ1-3, is KAGVTQTPRYLIKTRGQQVTLSCSPISGHRSVSWYQQTPGQGLQFLFEYFSETQRNKGNFPGRFSGRQFSNSRSEMNVSTLELGDSALYLCASSWTGASSGNTIYFGEGSWLTVV.